One sample yielded the 10 T cell receptor beta chains listed below, sequenced in a study of CD8 T cells in Susac syndrome (dated by TCRdb to the late 2010s). Library generation was performed with the immunoSEQ multiplex PCR assay. RNA was extracted using the RNeasy kit, and roughly 0.45 to 1 microgram was reverse transcribed with random hexamers. TCRdb took the public reads, trimmed them with fastp at Q25, ran MiXCR for clone calling and kept in-frame beta chains. A single entry per CDR3 protein holds the most common genes and DNA from its merged rows. Counted in this sample were over 150,000 distinct CDR3 sequences; around 93% of them appeared once. The ten top clones hold 0.09% to 0.1% of the sample. Material for sequencing was CD4+ T cells from PBMCs. The receptors here all came from a human donor with multiple sclerosis.

This clonotype turned up a few times. The V and J genes are TRBV5-4 and TRBJ2-7; 9 positions match TRBD2. J gave up 6 bases and V 2 bases, and 3 bases lay outside the gene matches. Germline V gene lookup returns CDR1 SGHNT and CDR2 YYREEE (reference sequence). CDR3 size: 13 residues. The CDR3 DNA follows: TGTGCCAGCAGCTTCAGGACTAGCGCCGAGCAGTACTTC. Protein sequence: CASSFRTSAEQYF.

CDR3 region: CASSYPPGQGEYEQYF. The CDR3, as DNA: TGTGCCAGCAGCTACCCCCCGGGACAGGGGGAGTACGAGCAGTACTTC. This chain uses TRBV5-4 with TRBJ2-7, with 11 bases that match TRBD1. CDR1 is SGHNT and CDR2 is YYREEE in the germline V gene (reference sequence). The trim removed 3 bases at V and 4 bases at J, leaving 9 bases unmatched. The CDR3 loop spans 16 amino acids. The variable domain in full, completed from reference TRBV5-4 and TRBJ2-7, reads ETGVTQSPTHLIKTRGQQVTLRCSSQSGHNTVSWYQQALGQGPQFIFQYYREEENGRGNFPPRFSGLQFPNYSSELNVNALELDDSALYLCASSYPPGQGEYEQYFGPGTRLTVT.

The chain employs TRBV5-1 and TRBJ2-5, with 10 positions matching TRBD1. The CDR3 contains 14 residues. From germline, CDR1 is SGHRS and CDR2 YFSETQ. V shed 4 bases, J shed 3 bases, and the junction held 3 bases outside the gene matches. The CDR3 spells CASSRGTGEETQYF. The CDR3 DNA sequence: TGCGCCAGCAGCCGCGGGACAGGGGAAGAGACCCAGTACTTC.

This clonotype has just a few counts. V usage is TRBV20-1 and J usage is TRBJ1-5; D gene ambiguous. CDR3 length equals 14 residues. The germline V and J ends were trimmed by 3 bases and 2 bases, with 11 bases remaining between them. The germline gives CDR1 DFQATT, CDR2 SNEGSKA (reference sequence). Here the CDR3 DNA reads TGCAGTGCTAGGGCCGGGGTGGGCAATCAGCCCCAGCATTTT. This encodes CSARAGVGNQPQHF.

The rearrangement uses TRBV10-3 and TRBJ1-1, with D maybe TRBD1 (5 bases). Germline V gene sequence: CDR1 ENHRY, CDR2 SYGVKD. The CDR3 is 12 residues long. V lost 10 bases and J lost 7, with 16 bases in between. Written as DNA, the CDR3 is TGTGCCACTCGACAGTACGGAGGTGAAGCTTTCTTT. Protein sequence: CATRQYGGEAFF.

This chain links TRBV3-1 with TRBJ2-5; the D is unclear. The germline CDR1 and CDR2 sequences are LGHDT and YNNKEL (reference sequence). Trimming stripped 4 bases from V and 4 bases from J, with 13 bases between. This CDR3 is 14 amino acids long. CDR3 in DNA: TGTGCCAGCAGCCCCCGATCGACTGCAGAGACCCAGTACTTC. Its protein product is CASSPRSTAETQYF.

The chain employs TRBV3-1 and TRBJ2-2; D ambiguous. Germline assignment: CDR1 LGHDT and CDR2 YNNKEL (reference sequence). V was cut by 4 bases and J by 4 bases, with 7 bases left in between. This CDR3 has 13 amino acids. CDR3 in amino acids: CASSPSLTGELFF. The CDR3 DNA sequence: TGTGCCAGCAGCCCCAGCCTCACCGGGGAGCTGTTTTTT.

The chain couples TRBV30 to TRBJ2-7; 10 bases are shared with TRBD2. The CDR3 is made up of 15 amino acids. The junction had 6 bases not matched to a gene; V was cut back by 0 bases and J by 4 bases. Germline V gene lookup returns CDR1 GTSNPN and CDR2 SVGIG (reference sequence). The chain's CDR3 is CAWSVGASGSYEQYF. The CDR3 bases are TGTGCCTGGAGTGTAGGAGCTAGCGGGAGTTACGAGCAGTACTTC.

The chain's CDR3 is CASSRLMIGTYGYTF. CDR3 coding DNA: TGCGCCAGCAGCCGTCTTATGATAGGGACCTATGGCTACACCTTC. This chain connects TRBV4-1 to TRBJ1-2, with a tentative D call TRBD1 (5 bases). Trimming took 4 bases from V and 4 from J, leaving 16 bases between them. CDR3 length: 15 residues. The V gene's germline CDR1 is MGHRA and CDR2 YSYEKL.

The chain carries TRBV7-2 and TRBJ1-2; possible D gene TRBD1, 5 bases. CDR3 size: 16 residues. Trimming removed 0 bases from V and 2 bases from J, with 13 bases in between. The V gene's germline CDR1 is SGHTA and CDR2 FQGNSA. CDR3 region: CASSLASGTGNYGYTF. CDR3 nucleotides: TGTGCCAGCAGCTTAGCCTCCGGGACTGGGAACTATGGCTACACCTTC.